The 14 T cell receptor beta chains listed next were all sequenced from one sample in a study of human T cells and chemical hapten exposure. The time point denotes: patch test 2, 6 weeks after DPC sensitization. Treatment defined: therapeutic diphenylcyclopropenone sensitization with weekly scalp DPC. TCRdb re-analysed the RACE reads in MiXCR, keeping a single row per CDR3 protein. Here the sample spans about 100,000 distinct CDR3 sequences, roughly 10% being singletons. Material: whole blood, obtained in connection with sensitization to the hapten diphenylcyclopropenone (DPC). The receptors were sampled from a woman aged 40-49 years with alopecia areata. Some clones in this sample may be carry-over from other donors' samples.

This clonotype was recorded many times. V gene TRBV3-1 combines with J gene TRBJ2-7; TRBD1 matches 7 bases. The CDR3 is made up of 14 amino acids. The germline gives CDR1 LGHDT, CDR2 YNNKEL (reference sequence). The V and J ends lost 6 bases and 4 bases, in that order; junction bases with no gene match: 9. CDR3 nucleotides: TGTGCCAGCAGTCCGGGACAGATCGTTTACGAGCAGTACTTC. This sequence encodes CASSPGQIVYEQYF.

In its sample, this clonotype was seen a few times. CDR3 in amino acids: CASSSGGQNSPLHF. In nucleotides, the CDR3 is TGTGCCAGCAGCTCCGGGGGACAAAATTCACCCCTCCACTTT. The genes are TRBV7-9 and TRBJ1-6; D is possibly TRBD1 (6 bases). Per germline, CDR1 SEHNR and CDR2 FQNEAQ (reference sequence). The germline V and J ends were trimmed by 4 bases and 7 bases, with 11 bases remaining between them. The length of the CDR3 is 14 residues.

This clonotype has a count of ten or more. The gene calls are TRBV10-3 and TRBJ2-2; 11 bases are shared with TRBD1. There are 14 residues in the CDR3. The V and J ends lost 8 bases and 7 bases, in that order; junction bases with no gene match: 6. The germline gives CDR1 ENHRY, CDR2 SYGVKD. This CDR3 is CAIRGQGAGGELFF. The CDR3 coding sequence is TGTGCCATCCGCGGACAGGGGGCCGGCGGGGAGCTGTTTTTT.

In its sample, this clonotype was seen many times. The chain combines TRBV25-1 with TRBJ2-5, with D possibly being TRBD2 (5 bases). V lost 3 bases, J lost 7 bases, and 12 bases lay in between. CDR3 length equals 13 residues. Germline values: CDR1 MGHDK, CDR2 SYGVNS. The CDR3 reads CASSDEVAGTQYF. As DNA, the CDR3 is TGTGCCAGCAGTGATGAGGTCGCGGGGACCCAGTACTTC.

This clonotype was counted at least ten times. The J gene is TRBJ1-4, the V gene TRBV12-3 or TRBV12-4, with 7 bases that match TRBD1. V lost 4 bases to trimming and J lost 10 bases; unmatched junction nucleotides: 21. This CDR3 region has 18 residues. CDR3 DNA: TGTGCCAGCAGTTCGACAGGGATGGATCTGGGGCGGATGGGAAAACTGTTTTTT. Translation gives CASSSTGMDLGRMGKLFF.

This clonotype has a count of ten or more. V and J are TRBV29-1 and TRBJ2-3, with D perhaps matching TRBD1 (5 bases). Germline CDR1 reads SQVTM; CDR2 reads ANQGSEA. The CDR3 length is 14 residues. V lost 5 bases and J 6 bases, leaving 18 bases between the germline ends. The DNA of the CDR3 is TGCAGCGTTCCTACAGGTCCCCTCGGGGATACGCAGTATTTT. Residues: CSVPTGPLGDTQYF.

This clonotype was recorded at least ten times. CDR3 protein: CASSTGLAGTTGELFF. The CDR3 DNA follows: TGTGCCAGCAGCACCGGACTAGCGGGAACGACCGGGGAGCTGTTTTTT. The V call is TRBV11-3, the J call TRBJ2-2; 12 positions agree with TRBD2. The germline gives CDR1 SGHNT, CDR2 YENEEA. V gave up 5 bases and J gave up 5 bases; unmatched junction bases: 6. The length of the CDR3 is 16 residues.

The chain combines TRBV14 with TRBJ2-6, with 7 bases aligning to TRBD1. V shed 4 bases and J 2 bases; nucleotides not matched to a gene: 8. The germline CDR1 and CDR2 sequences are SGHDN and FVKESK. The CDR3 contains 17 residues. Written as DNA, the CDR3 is TGTGCCAGCAGCCCCCGACAGGGATTGGCTGGGGCCAACGTCCTGACTTTC. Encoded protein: CASSPRQGLAGANVLTF.

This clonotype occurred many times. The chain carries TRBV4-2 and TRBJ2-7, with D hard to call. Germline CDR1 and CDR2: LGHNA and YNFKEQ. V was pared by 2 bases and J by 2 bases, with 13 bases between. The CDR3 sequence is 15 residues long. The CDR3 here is CASSQSEESPYEQYF. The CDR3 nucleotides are TGTGCCAGCAGCCAAAGTGAAGAGTCCCCCTACGAGCAGTACTTC.

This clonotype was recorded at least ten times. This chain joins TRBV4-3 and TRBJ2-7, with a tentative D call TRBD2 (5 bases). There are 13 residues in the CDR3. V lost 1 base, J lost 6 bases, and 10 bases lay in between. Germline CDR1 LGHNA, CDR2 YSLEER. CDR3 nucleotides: TGCGCCAGCAGCCAAGTTTGGACTGCCGAGCAGTACTTC. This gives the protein CASSQVWTAEQYF.

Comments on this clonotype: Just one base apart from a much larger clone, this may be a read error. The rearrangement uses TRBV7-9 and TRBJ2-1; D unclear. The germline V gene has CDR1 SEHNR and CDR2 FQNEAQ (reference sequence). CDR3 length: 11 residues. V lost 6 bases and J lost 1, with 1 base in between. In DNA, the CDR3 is TGTGCCAGCAGGTCCTACAATGAGCAGTTCTTC. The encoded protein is CASRSYNEQFF.

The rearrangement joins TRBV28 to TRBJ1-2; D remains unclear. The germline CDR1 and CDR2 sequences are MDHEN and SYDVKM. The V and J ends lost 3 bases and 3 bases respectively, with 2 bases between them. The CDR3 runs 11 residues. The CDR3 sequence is CASSLDYGYTF. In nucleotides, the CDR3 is TGTGCCAGCAGTTTGGACTATGGCTACACCTTC.

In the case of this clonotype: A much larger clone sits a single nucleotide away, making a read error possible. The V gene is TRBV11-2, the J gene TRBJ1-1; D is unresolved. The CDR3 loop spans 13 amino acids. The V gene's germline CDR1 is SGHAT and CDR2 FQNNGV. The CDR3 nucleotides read TGTGCCGGCAGCTTAGGGCGGGCCGTCGAAGCTTTCTTT. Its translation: CAGSLGRAVEAFF.

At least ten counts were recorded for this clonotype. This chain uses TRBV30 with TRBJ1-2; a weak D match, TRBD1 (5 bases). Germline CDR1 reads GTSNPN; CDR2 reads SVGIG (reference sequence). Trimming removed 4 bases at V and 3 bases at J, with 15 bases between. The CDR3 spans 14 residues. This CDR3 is CAWNPPGTYYGYTF. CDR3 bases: TGTGCCTGGAATCCTCCCGGGACCTACTATGGCTACACCTTC. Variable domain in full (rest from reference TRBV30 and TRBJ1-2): SQTIHQWPATLVQPVGSPLSLECTVEGTSNPNLYWYRQAAGRGLQLLFYSVGIGQISSEVPQNLSASRPQDRQFILSSKKLLLSDSGFYLCAWNPPGTYYGYTFGSGTRLTVV.